The clone carrying this T cell receptor beta chain is a singleton in its sample. The sample is drawn from a study of blood T cell repertoires in COVID-19. Produced via immunoSEQ multiplex PCR; TCRdb's table is partial and in-frame only. The profile covers under 300,000 clones, with over 80% appearing a single time and approximately 1.2% taken by the ten largest. V was trimmed by 3 bases and J by 3 bases, leaving 12 bases between them. This CDR3 is built from 15 residues. The V gene's germline CDR1 is MNHNS and CDR2 SASEGT. The sequencing sample was made of PBMCs or T cells enriched from blood (not recorded which). The source is a human donor in a cohort exposed to, infected with or recovered from COVID-19 (not recorded which). The donor label of this sample is uncertain. The V and J genes are TRBV6-1 and TRBJ1-5; possible D gene TRBD1, 5 bases. The CDR3 here is CASSEVGHPNQPQHF. In nucleotides, the CDR3 is TGTGCCAGCAGTGAGGTCGGACACCCCAATCAGCCCCAGCATTTT.